Listed here are 4 T cell receptor beta chains from one sample, sequenced in a study of shared clonotypes between healthy human individuals. Data came from immunoSEQ multiplex PCR; TCRdb stores just in-frame clones and leaves some out. The data contain millions of clones, about 95% of them singletons. Cells designated naive CD8 were CD45RO-negative and were positively selected for CCR7, with terminally differentiated effector memory CD45RA+ cells excluded. Specimen: naive CD8+ T cells sorted from blood. Source of these receptors: a man aged 18 to 35 in good health.

The V gene is TRBV5-6, the J gene TRBJ1-5, with D unclear. The CDR3 has 14 residues. The germline V and J ends were trimmed by 4 bases and 6 bases, with 14 bases remaining between them. Germline V gene data show CDR1 as SGHDT and CDR2 as YYEEEE. CDR3 DNA sequence: TGTGCCAGCAGCATTGTTGGGGTAGGTCAGCCCCAGCATTTT. This sequence encodes CASSIVGVGQPQHF.

The chain carries TRBV27 and TRBJ2-5; 7 positions match TRBD1. The germline CDR1 and CDR2 sequences are MNHEY and SMNVEV (reference sequence). V was clipped by 5 bases and J by 2 bases; unmatched bases: 5. CDR3 size: 14 residues. CDR3 sequence reads: CASSRATGQETQYF. The CDR3, as DNA: TGTGCCAGCAGTCGCGCGACAGGGCAAGAGACCCAGTACTTC.

The V and J genes are TRBV4-2 and TRBJ2-5; D gene unclear. The J call may be mistaken, given a closer DNA end match to TRBJ2-7. Germline lookup yields CDR1 LGHNA and CDR2 YNFKEQ. The CDR3 is 13 residues long. This CDR3 reads CASSRVGSYEQYF. In DNA form, the CDR3 reads TGTGCCAGCAGCCGCGTCGGTTCCTACGAGCAGTACTTC.

The chain joins TRBV6-5 to TRBJ2-1; D may correspond to TRBD1 or TRBD2 (5 bases each). V was trimmed by 0 bases and J by 7 bases, leaving 16 bases between them. Germline lookup yields CDR1 MNHEY and CDR2 SVGAGI. The length of the CDR3 is 16 residues. CDR3: CASSYSVGESLNEQFF. The CDR3 DNA reads as TGTGCCAGCAGTTACTCGGTGGGGGAGAGTTTAAATGAGCAGTTCTTC.